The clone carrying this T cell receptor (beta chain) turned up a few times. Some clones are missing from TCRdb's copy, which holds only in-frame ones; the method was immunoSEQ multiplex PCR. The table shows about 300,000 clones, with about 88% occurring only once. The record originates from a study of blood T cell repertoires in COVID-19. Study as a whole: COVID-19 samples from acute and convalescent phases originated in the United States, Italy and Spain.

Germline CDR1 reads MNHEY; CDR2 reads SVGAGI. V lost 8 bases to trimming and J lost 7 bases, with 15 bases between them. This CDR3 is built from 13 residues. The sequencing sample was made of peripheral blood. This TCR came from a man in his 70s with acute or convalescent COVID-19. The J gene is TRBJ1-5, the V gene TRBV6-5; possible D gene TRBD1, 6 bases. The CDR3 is CASSGGQAQPQHF. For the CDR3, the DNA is TGTGCCAGCTCGGGGGGGCAGGCCCAGCCCCAGCATTTT.